The rows below give T cell receptor beta chains drawn from one sample of a study of regulatory T cells in long-lasting Graves disease. TCRdb recomputed calls from the multiplex PCR reads with MiXCR, one row per CDR3 protein. The table records around 320,000 distinct CDR3 sequences, roughly a sixth of them present only once. These data are also associated with another study on T cells in Graves' hyperthyroidism and ophthalmopathy.

Sequences were derived from peripheral blood mononuclear cells (PBMCs), sampled at new diagnosis, from a patient treated with antithyroid drugs. The receptors shown here come from a man aged 35 to 55 with Graves disease. The CDR3 runs from the conserved cysteine through the conserved F or W. D genes are given only for firm matches. Not all rows give a size; the values are once, few, many and, for expanded clones, a class.

TRBV3-1	17	few	TRBJ2-3	NA	TGTGCCAGCAGCCAAGGCTGGCTAGCTGACGCCACAGATACGCAGTATTTT	CASSQGWLADATDTQYF
TRBV19	13	many	TRBJ1-6	NA	TGTGCCAGTGCGACCGACTATAATTCACCCCTCCACTTT	CASATDYNSPLHF
TRBV5-5	12	NA	TRBJ2-4	NA	TGTGCCAGCAGCTTATCGGGAAACATTCAGTACTTC	CASSLSGNIQYF
TRBV6-2/TRBV6-3	17	NA	TRBJ2-4	NA	TGTGCCAGCAGTAAGACCGGGACAACTTTAGCCAAAAACATTCAGTACTTC	CASSKTGTTLAKNIQYF
TRBV9	14	many	TRBJ2-1	NA	TGTGCCAGCAGCGTACTAGATCGGCTCGGTGAGCAGTTCTTC	CASSVLDRLGEQFF
TRBV10-3	15	few	TRBJ2-2	TRBD2	TGTGCCATCAAGACGGGACTAGCGGGCACCGGGGAGCTGTTTTTT	CAIKTGLAGTGELFF
TRBV11-3	16	NA	TRBJ2-3	TRBD2	TGTGCCAGCAGCACCCAACACGGACTAGCGGGAGATACGCAGTATTTT	CASSTQHGLAGDTQYF
TRBV29-1	11	few	TRBJ2-2	NA	TGCAGCGTTTGGACAGTCGGGGAGCTGTTTTTT	CSVWTVGELFF
TRBV18	14	many	TRBJ2-3	TRBD2	TGTGCCAGCAGCCCGGCGGGGGGCACAGATACGCAGTATTTT	CASSPAGGTDTQYF
TRBV28	17	many	TRBJ1-5	NA	TGTGCCAGCAGTTTATTAGCAGCGTTTGGTAGCAATCAGCCCCAGCATTTT	CASSLLAAFGSNQPQHF
TRBV20-1	14	many	TRBJ2-1	TRBD1	TGCAGTGCCCGGAGACAGGGGGCTTACAATGAGCAGTTCTTC	CSARRQGAYNEQFF
TRBV9	16	many	TRBJ2-1	TRBD2	TGTGCCAGCAGCGTGCTGAGCGGGGCTGTCTACAATGAGCAGTTCTTC	CASSVLSGAVYNEQFF
TRBV7-8	17	few	TRBJ1-5	NA	TGTGCCAGCAGTCGCCAACCGGGATTTTATAGCAATCAGCCCCAGCATTTT	CASSRQPGFYSNQPQHF
TRBV20-1	14	many	TRBJ2-5	NA	TGCAGTGCTAGAGATCGGAGGGTCCAAGAGACCCAGTACTTC	CSARDRRVQETQYF
TRBV2	14	many	TRBJ2-3	NA	TGTGCCAGCAGTCCACCGACAGCCACAGATACGCAGTATTTT	CASSPPTATDTQYF
TRBV5-1	16	NA	TRBJ2-3	TRBD1	TGCGCCAGCAGCCTACAGGGGGCTCCTGGCACAGATACGCAGTATTTT	CASSLQGAPGTDTQYF
TRBV28	15	many	TRBJ1-5	TRBD1	TGTGCCAGCAGTCCCCGGGGACAGGGTGAACAGCCCCAGCATTTT	CASSPRGQGEQPQHF
TRBV16	15	many	TRBJ1-4	NA	TGTGCCAGCAGCCAATCCTTCAGGGTCAGGGAAAAACTGTTTTTT	CASSQSFRVREKLFF
TRBV9	13	NA	TRBJ2-2	NA	TGTGCCAGCAGCATCCAGGGTGCCGGGGAGCTGTTTTTT	CASSIQGAGELFF
TRBV20-1	13	few	TRBJ1-1	TRBD1	TGCAGTGCTCAGGGGGCGATGAACACTGAAGCTTTCTTT	CSAQGAMNTEAFF
TRBV18	15	many	TRBJ1-1	NA	TGTGCCAGCTCACACCGGGGGCCCCTGAACACTGAAGCTTTCTTT	CASSHRGPLNTEAFF
TRBV7-9	14	many	TRBJ2-7	NA	TGTGCGGGTGGCAGGGGAGATCCGGGAAGCGAGCAGTACTTC	CAGGRGDPGSEQYF
TRBV6-1	13	many	TRBJ2-5	NA	TGTGCCAGCTCGGACGCGGCCGTGGGGACCCAGTACTTC	CASSDAAVGTQYF
TRBV7-2	12	many	TRBJ1-5	NA	TGTGCCAGCAGCTTTGAGGGTCAGCCCCAGCATTTT	CASSFEGQPQHF
TRBV7-3	14	many	TRBJ2-1	NA	TGTGCCAGCAGCTTCGGGGGTTCAAACAATGAGCAGTTCTTC	CASSFGGSNNEQFF
TRBV7-9	18	many	TRBJ1-4	NA	TGTGCCAGCAGCCATCGCTTAATTTGGGGGCGCGGTAATGAAAAACTGTTTTTT	CASSHRLIWGRGNEKLFF
TRBV28	11	many	TRBJ1-1	TRBD1	TGTGCCAGCAGTCGACAGGGGAGGGCTTTCTTT	CASSRQGRAFF
TRBV5-1	13	many	TRBJ1-1	TRBD1	TGCGCCAGCAGCTCGAGGGGGCACACTGAAGCTTTCTTT	CASSSRGHTEAFF
TRBV5-8	17	few	TRBJ2-2	NA	TGTGCCAGCAGCATACCTGGGACGTCCAAGAACACCGGGGAGCTGTTTTTT	CASSIPGTSKNTGELFF
TRBV9	14	few	TRBJ2-5	NA	TGTGCCAGCAGCCCCTTCCAGGGGGGATCGACCCAGTACTTC	CASSPFQGGSTQYF
TRBV11-1	13	many	TRBJ2-1	TRBD1	TGTGCCAGCAGCTTACAGAGACAGGGAGAGCGGTTCTTC	CASSLQRQGERFF
TRBV6-4	16	many	TRBJ2-3	NA	TGTGCCAGCAGTGAGAGGGTGGATTCTAACACAGATACGCAGTATTTT	CASSERVDSNTDTQYF
TRBV7-9	14	many	TRBJ1-2	NA	TGTGCCAGCAGCTCTCGTGGGGGGGGTTATGGCTACACCTTC	CASSSRGGGYGYTF
TRBV11-3	13	NA	TRBJ2-7	TRBD1	TGTGCCAGCAGCTTAGAAGGGACAGGCGAGCAGTACTTC	CASSLEGTGEQYF
TRBV28	14	few	TRBJ1-2	TRBD1	TGTGCCATTACACCGGGACAGGGACCCTATGGCTACACCTTC	CAITPGQGPYGYTF
TRBV11-1	14	many	TRBJ2-1	TRBD1	TGTGCCAGCAGCGAACACAGGGGTTACAATGAGCAGTTCTTC	CASSEHRGYNEQFF